These T cell receptor beta chains were read from a single sample in a study of beta chain features in type 1 diabetes. The data were produced by immunoSEQ multiplex PCR, yet TCRdb's version contains in-frame clones alone and is incomplete. The table has hundreds of thousands of clones, approximately 11% seen once; the top ten hold roughly 0.014%. The source material was naive CD4+ T cells from blood. The receptors originated from a woman in her twenties or thirties in good health. Both conserved end residues are part of each CDR3. D genes are given only for firm matches. Rows may omit the clone size; those that give it use once, few, many or a size class.

D	size	V	J	CDR3	DNA
TRBD2	-	TRBV7-6	TRBJ2-3	CASSLGSRGSSDTQYF	TGTGCCAGCAGCTTAGGTTCTCGCGGGAGTTCAGATACGCAGTATTTT
-	few	TRBV18	TRBJ2-6	CASSPTGRGANVLTF	TGTGCCAGCTCACCAACAGGGAGAGGGGCCAACGTCCTGACTTTC
TRBD2	few	TRBV29-1	TRBJ2-3	CSVPPGGVGTDTQYF	TGCAGCGTTCCTCCTGGGGGGGTCGGCACAGATACGCAGTATTTT
TRBD1	-	TRBV27	TRBJ1-2	CASSLRTGGGYTF	TGTGCCAGCAGTTTACGTACAGGGGGTGGCTACACCTTC
-	-	TRBV30	TRBJ1-2	CAWSVGPEDGYTF	TGTGCCTGGAGTGTAGGTCCGGAGGATGGCTACACCTTC
TRBD2	few	TRBV9	TRBJ2-1	CASSLGTSVYNEQFF	TGTGCCAGCAGCCTCGGGACTAGCGTTTACAATGAGCAGTTCTTC
-	-	TRBV28	TRBJ2-7	CASSLGTGYEQYF	TGTGCCAGCAGTTTGGGAACAGGGTACGAGCAGTACTTC
-	few	TRBV7-2	TRBJ2-2	CASSRLQGSGELFF	TGTGCCAGCAGCCGGTTACAGGGAAGCGGGGAGCTGTTTTTT
TRBD2	-	TRBV15	TRBJ2-3	CATSRGLAGTTDTQYF	TGTGCCACCAGCAGAGGACTAGCGGGTACCACAGATACGCAGTATTTT
TRBD1	few	TRBV28	TRBJ2-1	CASSLSWTGGRDEQFF	TGTGCCAGCAGTTTATCGTGGACAGGGGGCCGAGATGAGCAGTTCTTC
-	few	TRBV25-1	TRBJ2-7	CASSPQQARYEQYF	TGTGCCAGCTCCCCCCAACAGGCACGCTACGAGCAGTACTTC
TRBD1	-	TRBV2	TRBJ1-2	CASSEGQSPSNTF	TGTGCCAGCAGTGAGGGACAGAGCCCATCGAACACCTTC
-	-	TRBV20-1	TRBJ1-3	CSARLGHTIYF	TGCAGTGCTAGACTGGGGCACACCATATATTTT
TRBD1	-	TRBV2	TRBJ2-6	CASSGGTGGAGANVLTF	TGTGCCAGCAGTGGGGGGACAGGGGGCGCTGGGGCCAACGTCCTGACTTTC
-	-	TRBV10-3	TRBJ2-2	CAISENGVGTGELFF	TGTGCCATCAGTGAAAACGGGGTGGGAACCGGGGAGCTGTTTTTT
TRBD1	-	TRBV9	TRBJ1-5	CASSRDRGPNQPQHF	TGTGCCAGCAGTCGTGACAGGGGCCCCAATCAGCCCCAGCATTTT
TRBD1	few	TRBV30	TRBJ1-1	CARRTGPNTEAFF	TGTGCCCGTCGGACAGGTCCGAACACTGAAGCTTTCTTT
TRBD2	-	TRBV4-2	TRBJ2-3	CASSQDRGTSGTDTQYF	TGTGCCAGCAGCCAAGATCGTGGGACTAGCGGCACAGATACGCAGTATTTT
-	-	TRBV19	TRBJ1-2	CASSIDVYGYTF	TGTGCCAGTAGTATAGACGTCTATGGCTACACCTTC
-	-	TRBV15	TRBJ2-4	CATSRDASPLAKNIQYF	TGTGCCACCAGCAGAGATGCTAGCCCCTTAGCCAAAAACATTCAGTACTTC
-	-	TRBV2	TRBJ1-1	CASSDGQSHTEAFF	TGTGCCAGCAGTGATGGACAGTCCCACACTGAAGCTTTCTTT